These T cell receptor beta chains were read from a single sample in a study of OX40 agonist ivuxolimab in advanced cancers. Libraries were prepared by immunoSEQ multiplex PCR; TCRdb keeps only in-frame clonotypes and omits some of them. The table has tens of thousands of clones, roughly 93% seen once. The sample consisted of CD4+ or CD8+ T cells sorted from blood, taken in a trial of the OX40 agonist ivuxolimab. The source is an adult with an advanced solid tumor such as melanoma, head and neck, liver or kidney cancer. Each CDR3 is given with its conserved first and last residue. D genes are given only for firm matches. Rows give clone size only sometimes, using once, few, many, or a class for an expanded clone.

>TRBV11-2|TRBJ2-1|-|-
TGTGCCAGCAGCTTACTGGGGGCTAATGAGCAGTTCTTC
CASSLLGANEQFF
>TRBV6-5|TRBJ2-7|TRBD1|-
TGTGCCAGCAGTTACGGGACAGGGATTTACGAGCAGTACTTC
CASSYGTGIYEQYF
>TRBV19|TRBJ2-3|-|-
TGTGCCAGTAGTATATTCGGGTCCGAAGATACGCAGTATTTT
CASSIFGSEDTQYF
>TRBV4-2|TRBJ1-5|-|-
TGTGCCAGCAGCCAAGCCCCTCCAGGGAATCAGCCCCAGCATTTT
CASSQAPPGNQPQHF
>TRBV7-2|TRBJ2-7|-|-
TGTGCCAGCAGCCCGACGGATCATAGCTCCTACGAGCAGTACTTC
CASSPTDHSSYEQYF
>TRBV12-5|TRBJ2-3|TRBD2|-
TGTGCTAGTGGTTTGGTCGGGGGGGGCCAGGCAGATACGCAGTATTTT
CASGLVGGGQADTQYF
>TRBV19|TRBJ1-4|-|-
TGTGCCAGTAGCAACACAGGGCCCGAGGGTGAAAAACTGTTTTTT
CASSNTGPEGEKLFF
>TRBV19|TRBJ2-3|-|-
TGTGCCAGTAGTTGGGGACCTAGCACAGATACGCAGTATTTT
CASSWGPSTDTQYF
>TRBV11-2|TRBJ2-7|TRBD1|-
TGTGCCAGCAGCTTAGATCGGAGGACAGGTGGTTTGGACGAGCAGTACTTC
CASSLDRRTGGLDEQYF
>TRBV28|TRBJ2-2|-|-
TGTGCCAGCAGTTTCCTTCCGGGGGACACCGGGGAGCTGTTTTTT
CASSFLPGDTGELFF
>TRBV10-1|TRBJ2-7|TRBD1|-
TGCGCCAGCGGCGAGACAGGGGGCAACGAGCAGTACTTC
CASGETGGNEQYF
>TRBV2|TRBJ2-1|-|-
TGTGCCAGCAGTGAAGCGCTTGGGCAGGTACAGTTCTTC
CASSEALGQVQFF
>TRBV7-9|TRBJ2-1|TRBD2|-
TGTGCCAGCAGCTTAGAAATAGGGATAGCGGGGGGTCACTACAATGAGCAGTTCTTC
CASSLEIGIAGGHYNEQFF
>TRBV27|TRBJ2-2|-|-
TGTGCCAGCAGTTTATATCGGGGGAACACCGGGGAGCTGTTTTTT
CASSLYRGNTGELFF
>TRBV5-1|TRBJ1-2|TRBD1|-
TGCGCCAGCAGCCAAGGGACAGGTTCCCTGGGTGTCTATGGCTACACCTTC
CASSQGTGSLGVYGYTF
>TRBV6-5|TRBJ2-7|TRBD1|-
TGTGCCAGCAGTTTCCCGGGACAGGGGTTCCACGAGCAGTACTTC
CASSFPGQGFHEQYF
>TRBV27|TRBJ2-7|TRBD2|-
TGTGCCAGCAGTCCCCTCCCGGGACTAGCGACCTACGAGCAGTACTTC
CASSPLPGLATYEQYF
>TRBV11-2|TRBJ2-1|-|-
TGTGCCAGCAGCCGGGAAGGCCTGACAGGATCTCGGGGTGAGCAGTTCTTC
CASSREGLTGSRGEQFF
>TRBV12-5|TRBJ1-5|-|-
TGTGCTAGTGGTGCCGCAGGGGATCAGCCCCAGCATTTT
CASGAAGDQPQHF
>TRBV9|TRBJ2-7|TRBD1|-
TGTGCCAGCAGCGCCGGGACAGGGAACGAGCAGTACTTC
CASSAGTGNEQYF
>TRBV19|TRBJ2-7|-|-
TGTGCCAGTAGTACCAGGGTTGCGTCCTACGAGCAGTACTTC
CASSTRVASYEQYF
>TRBV9|TRBJ2-3|-|once
TGTGCCAGCAGCGTAGCCCTAGCCGATACGCAGTATTTT
CASSVALADTQYF
>TRBV27|TRBJ2-7|-|-
TGTGCCAGCAGCTCGATAGGGCCAGTGACCATCTACGAGCAGTACTTC
CASSSIGPVTIYEQYF
>TRBV7-2|TRBJ2-7|-|-
TGTGCCAGCAGCTCAGTGCAGAACCGTGTTTACGAGCAGTACTTC
CASSSVQNRVYEQYF
>TRBV7-9|TRBJ2-5|-|-
TGTGCCAGCAGCCATACAAGGACACGCCAAGAGACCCAGTACTTC
CASSHTRTRQETQYF
>TRBV29-1|TRBJ1-2|-|-
TGCAGCGTTGTTGCCTATCTCCGAGATGGCTACACCTTC
CSVVAYLRDGYTF
>TRBV7-9|TRBJ2-3|TRBD2|-
TGTGCCAGCAGCTTAGGTAGCGGGAGCACAGATACGCAGTATTTT
CASSLGSGSTDTQYF
>TRBV6-5|TRBJ2-2|TRBD1|-
TGTGCCAGCAGACCGGGACAGAGTATAGAGCTGTTTTTT
CASRPGQSIELFF
>TRBV28|TRBJ2-7|TRBD1|-
TGTGCCAGCAGTGCACAGCACGTAACAGGGGGCAGTTACTACTACGAGCAGTACTTC
CASSAQHVTGGSYYYEQYF